This is a list of T cell receptor beta chains from one sample in a study of metastatic and nonmetastatic thyroid tumors. Using MiXCR, TCRdb reanalyzed the PCR reads. Of about 52,000 clones listed, around a sixth are singletons. The source material was blood. These receptors were taken from a female donor with papillary thyroid cancer or a benign thyroid nodule (not recorded which). Some clones in this sample may be carry-over from other donors' samples. The CDR3 runs from the conserved cysteine through the conserved F or W. Each record gives: CDR3 protein, CDR3 DNA, clone size, J gene, V gene, D gene. The D gene is left open where the match is weak. The size entry is marked missing in some rows and otherwise reads once, few, many or a size class.

CDR3: CASSPLYLTDTQYF
DNA: TGTGCCAGCAGCCCACTTTATTTGACAGATACGCAGTATTTT
size: many
J: TRBJ2-3
V: TRBV11-2
D: .

CDR3: CASSEALILYEQYF
DNA: TGTGCCAGCAGTGAAGCGCTTATTCTCTACGAGCAGTACTTC
size: many
J: TRBJ2-7
V: TRBV2
D: .

CDR3: CATSRGAIGEQYF
DNA: TGTGCCACCAGTAGAGGGGCGATCGGCGAGCAGTACTTC
size: many
J: TRBJ2-7
V: TRBV24-1
D: .

CDR3: CACRKRGYTGELFF
DNA: TGTGCCTGCCGGAAGAGGGGCTACACCGGGGAGCTGTTTTTT
size: .
J: TRBJ2-2
V: TRBV30
D: .

CDR3: CASREGQCTNSPLHF
DNA: TGTGCCAGCAGGGAGGGACAGTGTACTAATTCACCCCTCCACTTT
size: .
J: TRBJ1-6
V: TRBV12-3/TRBV12-4
D: TRBD1

CDR3: CASSSILAGSYEQYF
DNA: TGTGCCAGCAGTTCAATACTAGCGGGGTCCTACGAGCAGTACTTC
size: medium-sized
J: TRBJ2-7
V: TRBV28
D: TRBD2

CDR3: CASSSNSGDYYGYTF
DNA: TGTGCCAGCAGTTCAAATTCAGGGGACTACTATGGCTACACCTTC
size: many
J: TRBJ1-2
V: TRBV6-1
D: .

CDR3: CSARLENTEAFF
DNA: TGCAGTGCTAGACTGGAGAACACTGAAGCTTTCTTT
size: many
J: TRBJ1-1
V: TRBV20-1
D: .

CDR3: CASRRQQGNQPQHF
DNA: TGTGCCAGCAGACGCCAACAGGGGAATCAGCCCCAGCATTTT
size: many
J: TRBJ1-5
V: TRBV2
D: TRBD1

CDR3: CASSSSTAMDSYTF
DNA: TGTGCCAGCAGTTCCTCGACGGCTATGGATAGCTACACCTTC
size: many
J: TRBJ1-2
V: TRBV28
D: .

CDR3: CASSYRNRRQFF
DNA: TGTGCCAGCAGTTACAGGAATAGAAGACAGTTCTTC
size: .
J: TRBJ2-1
V: TRBV6-2/TRBV6-3
D: .

CDR3: CATSDLTPRTQTQYF
DNA: TGTGCCACCAGTGATTTAACCCCCCGGACTCAGACCCAGTACTTC
size: many
J: TRBJ2-5
V: TRBV24-1
D: .

CDR3: CASSEFRGINQPQHF
DNA: TGCGCCAGCAGTGAGTTCCGGGGTATCAATCAGCCCCAGCATTTT
size: many
J: TRBJ1-5
V: TRBV10-2
D: .

CDR3: CASSLYVSEQYF
DNA: TGTGCCAGCAGTTTATATGTTTCGGAGCAGTACTTC
size: few
J: TRBJ2-7
V: TRBV12-3/TRBV12-4
D: .

CDR3: CASYEGPPGSYNEQFF
DNA: TGTGCCAGCTATGAGGGACCCCCAGGGTCCTACAATGAGCAGTTCTTC
size: few
J: TRBJ2-1
V: TRBV6-5
D: .

CDR3: CASSLSGSGANVLTF
DNA: TGTGCCAGCAGCTTATCGGGGTCCGGGGCCAACGTCCTGACTTTC
size: many
J: TRBJ2-6
V: TRBV7-3
D: .

CDR3: CASSFDRGYTEAFF
DNA: TGTGCCAGCAGTTTCGACAGGGGGTACACTGAAGCTTTCTTT
size: many
J: TRBJ1-1
V: TRBV28
D: TRBD1

CDR3: CASSLERSQLGKNTEAFF
DNA: TGTGCCAGCAGTTTAGAAAGATCACAGTTGGGAAAGAACACTGAAGCTTTCTTT
size: few
J: TRBJ1-1
V: TRBV12-3/TRBV12-4
D: .

CDR3: CASSGGALWNSPLHF
DNA: TGTGCCAGCAGCGGCGGGGCATTGTGGAATTCACCCCTCCACTTT
size: .
J: TRBJ1-6
V: TRBV11-2
D: .

CDR3: CASSLVGGSYNEQFF
DNA: TGCGCCAGCAGCCTCGTCGGGGGCTCCTACAATGAGCAGTTCTTC
size: .
J: TRBJ2-1
V: TRBV4-1
D: .

CDR3: CASSRPGQVREQYF
DNA: TGTGCCAGCAGCCGCCCTGGACAGGTGCGAGAGCAGTACTTC
size: many
J: TRBJ2-7
V: TRBV11-2
D: TRBD1

CDR3: CASSPTGGASHEQYF
DNA: TGTGCCAGCAGCCCAACAGGGGGCGCCAGCCACGAGCAGTACTTC
size: many
J: TRBJ2-7
V: TRBV7-3
D: TRBD1

CDR3: CSGVRDSFQETKYF
DNA: TGCAGTGGTGTCAGGGACAGCTTTCAAGAGACCAAGTACTTC
size: .
J: TRBJ2-5
V: TRBV20-1
D: TRBD1

CDR3: CASSQVDALWGNSPLHF
DNA: TGTGCCAGCAGCCAAGTAGACGCATTGTGGGGGAATTCACCCCTCCACTTT
size: many
J: TRBJ1-6
V: TRBV4-2
D: .

CDR3: CSASQGANEKLFF
DNA: TGCAGTGCTTCACAGGGGGCTAATGAAAAACTGTTTTTT
size: once
J: TRBJ1-4
V: TRBV20-1
D: TRBD1

CDR3: CASSSGSGTDTQYF
DNA: TGTGCCAGCAGCAGCGGGAGCGGCACAGATACGCAGTATTTT
size: many
J: TRBJ2-3
V: TRBV9
D: TRBD2

CDR3: CASSWTGTGTTYEQFF
DNA: TGCGCCAGCAGCTGGACCGGGACAGGGACAACTTATGAGCAGTTCTTC
size: many
J: TRBJ2-1
V: TRBV5-1
D: TRBD1

CDR3: CASSLYGAYEQYF
DNA: TGTGCCAGCAGCTTGTACGGGGCCTACGAGCAGTACTTC
size: .
J: TRBJ2-7
V: TRBV5-5
D: .

CDR3: CASSSRAGGAEAFF
DNA: TGTGCCAGCAGCTCCCGGGCTGGAGGTGCTGAAGCTTTCTTT
size: once
J: TRBJ1-1
V: TRBV11-2
D: .

CDR3: CSATSGEPYEQYF
DNA: TGCAGTGCGACTAGCGGGGAGCCCTACGAGCAGTACTTC
size: .
J: TRBJ2-7
V: TRBV20-1
D: TRBD2

CDR3: CASRDNTGTSGSEQFF
DNA: TGTGCCAGCAGAGATAACACCGGGACTAGCGGGAGTGAGCAGTTCTTC
size: many
J: TRBJ2-1
V: TRBV7-9
D: TRBD2

CDR3: CASSRAGAETQYF
DNA: TGTGCCAGCAGTCGGGCGGGAGCAGAGACCCAGTACTTC
size: many
J: TRBJ2-5
V: TRBV25-1
D: TRBD2

CDR3: CAMRDSMNTEAFF
DNA: TGTGCCATGAGGGATTCCATGAACACTGAAGCTTTCTTT
size: .
J: TRBJ1-1
V: TRBV19
D: .

CDR3: CSARGRSRDSGANVLTF
DNA: TGCAGTGCTAGAGGGCGGTCTAGGGACTCTGGGGCCAACGTCCTGACTTTC
size: many
J: TRBJ2-6
V: TRBV20-1
D: .

CDR3: CASSWASGTQAEQFF
DNA: TGTGCCAGCAGCTGGGCTAGCGGGACGCAGGCTGAGCAGTTCTTC
size: .
J: TRBJ2-1
V: TRBV11-2
D: TRBD2

CDR3: CASSMATVGTYEQYF
DNA: TGTGCCAGTAGTATGGCTACCGTCGGAACCTACGAGCAGTACTTC
size: few
J: TRBJ2-7
V: TRBV19
D: .

CDR3: CSARDPSPLGHEQFF
DNA: TGCAGTGCTAGAGATCCTTCACCCCTGGGGCATGAGCAGTTCTTC
size: many
J: TRBJ2-1
V: TRBV20-1
D: .

CDR3: CASSFVASGAYNEQFF
DNA: TGTGCCAGCAGTTTTGTGGCTAGCGGGGCCTACAATGAGCAGTTCTTC
size: few
J: TRBJ2-1
V: TRBV28
D: TRBD2

CDR3: CASSWDRTYEQYF
DNA: TGTGCCAGCAGTTGGGACAGAACCTACGAGCAGTACTTC
size: many
J: TRBJ2-7
V: TRBV28
D: TRBD1

CDR3: CAWSVEGGQIGGTEAFF
DNA: TGTGCCTGGAGTGTGGAAGGGGGTCAGATCGGGGGAACTGAAGCTTTCTTT
size: .
J: TRBJ1-1
V: TRBV30
D: .

CDR3: CASSPRDSDSTKETQYF
DNA: TGTGCCAGCAGTCCTCGGGACTCCGACTCAACCAAAGAGACCCAGTACTTC
size: many
J: TRBJ2-5
V: TRBV27
D: .

CDR3: CASSSVYEQYF
DNA: TGTGCCAGCAGTTCAGTCTACGAGCAGTACTTC
size: many
J: TRBJ2-7
V: TRBV3-1
D: .

CDR3: CSASGITGETQYF
DNA: TGCAGTGCTAGTGGAATAACAGGGGAGACCCAGTACTTC
size: many
J: TRBJ2-5
V: TRBV20-1
D: .

CDR3: CASSLRGTNTVELFF
DNA: TGTGCCAGCAGTTTGCGGGGGACGAACACCGTGGAGCTGTTTTTT
size: .
J: TRBJ2-2
V: TRBV27
D: TRBD2